This is a list of T cell receptor beta chains from one sample in a study of blood T cell repertoires in COVID-19. Repertoires were generated with immunoSEQ multiplex PCR, while TCRdb's copy carries only in-frame clones and drops some. The sample includes about 42,000 clones, around 84% of them seen just once. The sequenced material came from peripheral blood. The receptors shown here come from a man aged 65-85 years with acute or convalescent COVID-19. Both conserved end residues are part of each CDR3. D genes are given only for firm matches. Size tells how often a clone was seen (once, few, many) or the class of an expanded clone, and some rows leave it out.

j_call: TRBJ2-2
d_call: -
v_call: TRBV18
clone_size: -
cdr3_nt: TGTGCCAGCTCGACTTTGGACACCACCGGGGAGCTGTTTTTT
cdr3_aa: CASSTLDTTGELFF

j_call: TRBJ1-1
d_call: -
v_call: TRBV6-4
clone_size: -
cdr3_nt: TGTGCCAGCAGTACTACAGCGGGAAGTCCTGAAGCTTTCTTT
cdr3_aa: CASSTTAGSPEAFF

j_call: TRBJ1-1
d_call: -
v_call: TRBV12-3/TRBV12-4
clone_size: -
cdr3_nt: TGTGCCAGCAGTCGGGTGTTTGGAGCTTTCTTT
cdr3_aa: CASSRVFGAFF

j_call: TRBJ1-6
d_call: -
v_call: TRBV9
clone_size: few
cdr3_nt: TGTGCCAGCAGCGTAGCTCCAGGGGCCGATTCACCCCTCCACTTT
cdr3_aa: CASSVAPGADSPLHF

j_call: TRBJ2-7
d_call: -
v_call: TRBV6-5
clone_size: -
cdr3_nt: TGTGCCAGCAGTCGGGGGGACAGGAATCTCTACGAGCAGTACTTC
cdr3_aa: CASSRGDRNLYEQYF

j_call: TRBJ1-1
d_call: -
v_call: TRBV3-1/TRBV3-2
clone_size: -
cdr3_nt: TGTGCCAGCAGCCAAGGGACGGGGAACATGAACACTGAAGCTTTCTTT
cdr3_aa: CASSQGTGNMNTEAFF

j_call: TRBJ2-7
d_call: -
v_call: TRBV25-1
clone_size: -
cdr3_nt: TGTGCCAGCAAGGAGGCAGGCCCTTTCTACGAGCAGTACTTC
cdr3_aa: CASKEAGPFYEQYF

j_call: TRBJ2-1
d_call: -
v_call: TRBV10-1
clone_size: once
cdr3_nt: TGCGCCAGTGCCGGACAGCTGCATGAGCAGTTCTTC
cdr3_aa: CASAGQLHEQFF

j_call: TRBJ2-5
d_call: -
v_call: TRBV9
clone_size: -
cdr3_nt: TGTGCCAGCAGCGTCGCAGACAACCAAGAGACCCAGTACTTC
cdr3_aa: CASSVADNQETQYF

j_call: TRBJ2-3
d_call: -
v_call: TRBV18
clone_size: -
cdr3_nt: TGTGCCAGCTCACCGACAGGCTACTCTGTAGATACGCAGTATTTT
cdr3_aa: CASSPTGYSVDTQYF

j_call: TRBJ1-6
d_call: -
v_call: TRBV12-3/TRBV12-4
clone_size: -
cdr3_nt: TGTGCCAGCGCGGTGGATCTCGGTTCACCCCTCCACTTT
cdr3_aa: CASAVDLGSPLHF

j_call: TRBJ2-4
d_call: TRBD2
v_call: TRBV24-1
clone_size: -
cdr3_nt: TGTGCCACCAGCGCGAGCGGGAGGGACATTCAGTACTTC
cdr3_aa: CATSASGRDIQYF

j_call: TRBJ1-5
d_call: -
v_call: TRBV6-2/TRBV6-3
clone_size: once
cdr3_nt: TGTGCCAGCAGCCGCGCCCCTACAGGGTTCGGCAATCAGCCCCAGCATTTT
cdr3_aa: CASSRAPTGFGNQPQHF

j_call: TRBJ2-5
d_call: TRBD2
v_call: TRBV7-9
clone_size: -
cdr3_nt: TGTGCCAGCAGCACGACTAGCGGGGGGATTCAGACCCAGTACTTC
cdr3_aa: CASSTTSGGIQTQYF

j_call: TRBJ1-4
d_call: TRBD1
v_call: TRBV29-1
clone_size: -
cdr3_nt: TGCAGCGTTACAGGGGGTGAGACTAATGAAAAACTGTTTTTT
cdr3_aa: CSVTGGETNEKLFF

j_call: TRBJ1-1
d_call: -
v_call: TRBV5-5
clone_size: -
cdr3_nt: TGTGCCAGCAGCTTGGCGTCAGGGCTTATGAACACTGAAGCTTTCTTT
cdr3_aa: CASSLASGLMNTEAFF

j_call: TRBJ1-1
d_call: TRBD1
v_call: TRBV7-2
clone_size: -
cdr3_nt: TGTGCCAGCAGCCGGAACGGACAGGGGGCGGGGAACACTGAAGCTTTCTTT
cdr3_aa: CASSRNGQGAGNTEAFF

j_call: TRBJ1-1
d_call: -
v_call: TRBV28
clone_size: -
cdr3_nt: TGTGCCAGCAGTTTATTCACTGGGAACACTGAAGCTTTCTTT
cdr3_aa: CASSLFTGNTEAFF

j_call: TRBJ1-1
d_call: TRBD1
v_call: TRBV7-2
clone_size: -
cdr3_nt: TGTGCCAGCAGCCCCGGACAGGGGCGGTCCGCTTTCTTT
cdr3_aa: CASSPGQGRSAFF

j_call: TRBJ2-3
d_call: TRBD2
v_call: TRBV5-1
clone_size: -
cdr3_nt: TGCGCCAGCAGCTTGGGATACTCCGGGACTAGCGGCACAGATACGCAGTATTTT
cdr3_aa: CASSLGYSGTSGTDTQYF

j_call: TRBJ1-5
d_call: TRBD1
v_call: TRBV2
clone_size: -
cdr3_nt: TGTGCCAGCAGTGAAGATGCCAGGGGGTATCAGCCCCAGCATTTT
cdr3_aa: CASSEDARGYQPQHF

j_call: TRBJ2-7
d_call: TRBD2
v_call: TRBV19
clone_size: once
cdr3_nt: TGTGCCAGTAGTATCCGACCTAGCGGGAGGGCGACCGAGCAGTACTTC
cdr3_aa: CASSIRPSGRATEQYF

j_call: TRBJ1-1
d_call: -
v_call: TRBV7-2
clone_size: -
cdr3_nt: TGTGCCAGCAGCTTGGACAGAATGAACACTGAAGCTTTCTTT
cdr3_aa: CASSLDRMNTEAFF

j_call: TRBJ2-3
d_call: TRBD1
v_call: TRBV10-3
clone_size: -
cdr3_nt: TGTGCCATCAGTGAAGGACAGGGGGAGACAGATACGCAGTATTTT
cdr3_aa: CAISEGQGETDTQYF

j_call: TRBJ2-7
d_call: -
v_call: TRBV6-2/TRBV6-3
clone_size: -
cdr3_nt: TGTGCCAGCAACCCTGGGGCTGGAGTAGACTACGAGCAGTACTTC
cdr3_aa: CASNPGAGVDYEQYF

j_call: TRBJ1-1
d_call: TRBD1
v_call: TRBV19
clone_size: -
cdr3_nt: TGTGCCAGTAGTATAGGTACCGGGACAGGGGGCGAGTTCGCTTTCTTT
cdr3_aa: CASSIGTGTGGEFAFF

j_call: TRBJ2-3
d_call: -
v_call: TRBV7-2
clone_size: -
cdr3_nt: TGTGCCAGCAGCCGGATACAGGGAGATACGCAGTATTTT
cdr3_aa: CASSRIQGDTQYF

j_call: TRBJ2-7
d_call: TRBD2
v_call: TRBV9
clone_size: -
cdr3_nt: TGTGCCAGCAGCGTGGGGGGGACCCTCTCCTACGAGCAGTACTTC
cdr3_aa: CASSVGGTLSYEQYF

j_call: TRBJ2-7
d_call: -
v_call: TRBV7-9
clone_size: once
cdr3_nt: TGTGCCAGCAGCCCGTCGGGTGGGGCCGTCTACGAGCAGTACTTC
cdr3_aa: CASSPSGGAVYEQYF

j_call: TRBJ1-1
d_call: TRBD1
v_call: TRBV29-1
clone_size: -
cdr3_nt: TGCAGCGTTGAAATGTGGGGACAGGGGGGGACCACTGAAGCTTTCTTT
cdr3_aa: CSVEMWGQGGTTEAFF

j_call: TRBJ1-3
d_call: -
v_call: TRBV25-1
clone_size: -
cdr3_nt: TGTGCCAGCACCGAGTACTCTGGAAACACCATATATTTT
cdr3_aa: CASTEYSGNTIYF

j_call: TRBJ2-1
d_call: TRBD1
v_call: TRBV29-1
clone_size: -
cdr3_nt: TGCAGCGCAGGGGGCTCCTACAATGAGCAGTTCTTC
cdr3_aa: CSAGGSYNEQFF

j_call: TRBJ1-1
d_call: TRBD1
v_call: TRBV18
clone_size: -
cdr3_nt: TGTGCCAGCTCACCACCCAGGGGGCGGATCACTGAAGCTTTCTTT
cdr3_aa: CASSPPRGRITEAFF

j_call: TRBJ2-5
d_call: TRBD2
v_call: TRBV24-1
clone_size: -
cdr3_nt: TGTGCCACCAGTGCCGAGCGGGAGGGCCAAGAGACCCAGTACTTC
cdr3_aa: CATSAEREGQETQYF

j_call: TRBJ2-3
d_call: TRBD1
v_call: TRBV29-1
clone_size: -
cdr3_nt: TGCAGCGATGGACAGGGTGATACGCAGTATTTT
cdr3_aa: CSDGQGDTQYF

j_call: TRBJ2-1
d_call: TRBD1
v_call: TRBV18
clone_size: -
cdr3_nt: TGTGCCAGCTCACCAAGCCCACAGGGGTCGGGCTACAATGAGCAGTTCTTC
cdr3_aa: CASSPSPQGSGYNEQFF

j_call: TRBJ1-1
d_call: -
v_call: TRBV30
clone_size: -
cdr3_nt: TGTGCCTGGAGTCGGACACATATGAACACTGAAGCTTTCTTT
cdr3_aa: CAWSRTHMNTEAFF

j_call: TRBJ2-1
d_call: TRBD2
v_call: TRBV5-4
clone_size: -
cdr3_nt: TGTGCCAGCAGCTCGAGAGCGGGACTGTCCTACAATGAGCAGTTCTTC
cdr3_aa: CASSSRAGLSYNEQFF

j_call: TRBJ1-2
d_call: -
v_call: TRBV6-2/TRBV6-3
clone_size: -
cdr3_nt: TGTGCCAGCAGTTCCGAGGGTGTGAGCGGCTACACCTTC
cdr3_aa: CASSSEGVSGYTF

j_call: TRBJ1-1
d_call: TRBD1
v_call: TRBV5-6
clone_size: -
cdr3_nt: TGTGCCAGCAGCCGACAGGGTGGTGGCACTGAAGCTTTCTTT
cdr3_aa: CASSRQGGGTEAFF

j_call: TRBJ2-1
d_call: -
v_call: TRBV6-8
clone_size: -
cdr3_nt: TGTGCCAGCAGTTACTCCGCCCGGCCTAGCGAGACCTACAATGAGCAGTTCTTC
cdr3_aa: CASSYSARPSETYNEQFF

j_call: TRBJ1-4
d_call: -
v_call: TRBV5-1
clone_size: -
cdr3_nt: TGCGCCAGCAGCGGGGGTGGAGCAGCCCGACAGGCTAATGAAAAACTGTTTTTT
cdr3_aa: CASSGGGAARQANEKLFF

j_call: TRBJ2-5
d_call: -
v_call: TRBV10-3
clone_size: -
cdr3_nt: TGTGCCATCAGTGGGCTCAACCAAGAGACCCAGTACTTC
cdr3_aa: CAISGLNQETQYF

j_call: TRBJ1-4
d_call: TRBD1
v_call: TRBV4-1
clone_size: -
cdr3_nt: TGCGCCAGCAGCCGGGCCTGGACAGGGAATGAAAAACTGTTTTTT
cdr3_aa: CASSRAWTGNEKLFF

j_call: TRBJ2-2
d_call: TRBD2
v_call: TRBV5-5
clone_size: -
cdr3_nt: TGTGCCAGCAGCTTCGGACTAGCGGGGCTCTCCGGGGAGCTGTTTTTT
cdr3_aa: CASSFGLAGLSGELFF

j_call: TRBJ2-7
d_call: -
v_call: TRBV12-3/TRBV12-4
clone_size: -
cdr3_nt: TGTGCCAGCAGTCCTATATTTGGCGAGCAGTACTTC
cdr3_aa: CASSPIFGEQYF

j_call: TRBJ1-5
d_call: -
v_call: TRBV6-5
clone_size: -
cdr3_nt: TGTGCCAGCAGTTACCATCCAGGGGTGGTTCAGCCCCAGCATTTT
cdr3_aa: CASSYHPGVVQPQHF

j_call: TRBJ2-4
d_call: TRBD2
v_call: TRBV10-1
clone_size: -
cdr3_nt: TGCGCCAGCCCTGTAGCGGGAGACAAAAACATTCAGTACTTC
cdr3_aa: CASPVAGDKNIQYF

j_call: TRBJ2-3
d_call: -
v_call: TRBV10-3
clone_size: -
cdr3_nt: TGTGCCATCAGTGATAAAGATACGCAGTATTTT
cdr3_aa: CAISDKDTQYF

j_call: TRBJ1-1
d_call: -
v_call: TRBV7-2
clone_size: -
cdr3_nt: TGTGCCAGCAGCTTAGTTGGGGCAGGGTATACGGCTGAAGCTTTCTTT
cdr3_aa: CASSLVGAGYTAEAFF

j_call: TRBJ1-1
d_call: -
v_call: TRBV25-1
clone_size: -
cdr3_nt: TGTGCCAGCAGTGAATCGCCAGACACTGAAGCTTTCTTT
cdr3_aa: CASSESPDTEAFF

j_call: TRBJ1-1
d_call: TRBD1
v_call: TRBV28
clone_size: -
cdr3_nt: TGTGCCAGCGGGGGACAGGCGGTAGCTGAAGCTTTCTTT
cdr3_aa: CASGGQAVAEAFF

j_call: TRBJ1-4
d_call: -
v_call: TRBV5-4
clone_size: -
cdr3_nt: TGTGCCAGCAGCTTGGATTCCCTGGGGGGAAAACTGTTTTTT
cdr3_aa: CASSLDSLGGKLFF